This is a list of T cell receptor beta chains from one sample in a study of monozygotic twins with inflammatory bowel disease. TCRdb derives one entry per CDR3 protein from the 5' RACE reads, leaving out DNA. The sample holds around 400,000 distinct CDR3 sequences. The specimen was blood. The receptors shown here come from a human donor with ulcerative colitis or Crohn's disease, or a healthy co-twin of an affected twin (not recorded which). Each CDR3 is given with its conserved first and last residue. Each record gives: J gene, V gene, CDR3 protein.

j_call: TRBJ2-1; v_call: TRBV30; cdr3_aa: CAWSSGGTRTNSYNEQFF
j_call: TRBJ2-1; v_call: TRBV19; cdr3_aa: CASNLGRAGAGRNEQFF
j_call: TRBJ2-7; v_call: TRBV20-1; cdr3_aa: CSARGGSGRGEQYF
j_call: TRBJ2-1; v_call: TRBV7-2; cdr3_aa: CASSSTSGPHNEQFF
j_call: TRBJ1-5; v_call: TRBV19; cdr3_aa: CASSIVGSNNQPQHF
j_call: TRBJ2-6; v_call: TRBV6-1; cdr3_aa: CASKRDGAYSGANVLTF
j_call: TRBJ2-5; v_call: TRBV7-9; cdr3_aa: CASSLARRGQETQYF
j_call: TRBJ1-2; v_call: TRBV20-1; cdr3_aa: CSARRGTLYGYTF
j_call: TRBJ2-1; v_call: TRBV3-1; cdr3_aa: CASSHVSSGGNEQFF
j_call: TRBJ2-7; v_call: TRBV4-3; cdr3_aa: CASSQTSGRAYEQYF
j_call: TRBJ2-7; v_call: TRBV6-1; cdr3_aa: CATRRGSNRYEQYF
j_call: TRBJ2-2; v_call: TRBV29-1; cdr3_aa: CSVEVGGAVSGELFF
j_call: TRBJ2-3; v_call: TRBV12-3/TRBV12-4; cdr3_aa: CASSTSGTDTQYF
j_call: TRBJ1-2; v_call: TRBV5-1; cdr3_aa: CASSLVWGALTASGGYTF
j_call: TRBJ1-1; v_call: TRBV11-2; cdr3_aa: CASSLVRPGMQGEAFF
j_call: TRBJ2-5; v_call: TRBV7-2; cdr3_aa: CASTPTGTSSETQYF
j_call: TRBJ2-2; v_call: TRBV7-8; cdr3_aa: CASSLGGGFTGELFF
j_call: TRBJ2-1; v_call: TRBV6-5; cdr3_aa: CASSYVPSGRGNEQFF
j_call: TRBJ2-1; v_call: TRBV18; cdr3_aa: CASSPQQGEYNEQFF
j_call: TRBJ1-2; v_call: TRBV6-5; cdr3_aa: CASSPGPRGGYTF
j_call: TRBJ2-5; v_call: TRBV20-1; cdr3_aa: CSASPGGGQGETQYF
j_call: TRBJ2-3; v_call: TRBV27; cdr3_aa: CASRLTSTDTQYF
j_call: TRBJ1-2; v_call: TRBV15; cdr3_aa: CATSRDRLVSGPGYTF
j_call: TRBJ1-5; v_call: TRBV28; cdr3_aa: CASSLRGLYQPQHF
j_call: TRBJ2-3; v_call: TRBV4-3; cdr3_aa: CASSQEAFAVRADTQYF
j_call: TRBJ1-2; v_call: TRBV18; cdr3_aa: CASSPTRTGGGGYTF
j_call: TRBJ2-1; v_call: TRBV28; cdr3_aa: CASSFSWREMDSSYNEQFF